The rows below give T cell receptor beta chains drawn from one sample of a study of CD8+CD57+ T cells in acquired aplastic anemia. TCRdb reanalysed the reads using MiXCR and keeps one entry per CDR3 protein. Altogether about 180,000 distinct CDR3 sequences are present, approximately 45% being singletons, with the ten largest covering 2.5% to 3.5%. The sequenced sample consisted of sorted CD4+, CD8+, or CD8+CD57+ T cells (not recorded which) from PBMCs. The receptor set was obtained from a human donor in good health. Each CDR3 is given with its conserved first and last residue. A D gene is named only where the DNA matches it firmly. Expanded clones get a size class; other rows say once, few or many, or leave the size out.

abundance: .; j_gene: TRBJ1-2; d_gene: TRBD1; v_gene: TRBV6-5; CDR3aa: CASSYQGTGTYGYTF; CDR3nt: TGTGCCAGCAGTTACCAGGGGACAGGGACCTATGGCTACACCTTC
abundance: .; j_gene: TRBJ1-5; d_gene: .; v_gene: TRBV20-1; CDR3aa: CSARPQGGGQPQHF; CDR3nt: TGCAGTGCTAGACCCCAGGGAGGGGGTCAGCCCCAGCATTTT
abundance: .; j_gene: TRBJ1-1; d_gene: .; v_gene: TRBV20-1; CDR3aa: CSAQHTEAFF; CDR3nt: TGCAGTGCTCAGCACACTGAAGCTTTCTTT
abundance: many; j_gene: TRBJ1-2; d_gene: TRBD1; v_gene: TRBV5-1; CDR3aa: CASSRGQGSPYGYTF; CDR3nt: TGCGCCAGCAGCCGGGGACAGGGGTCACCATATGGCTACACCTTC
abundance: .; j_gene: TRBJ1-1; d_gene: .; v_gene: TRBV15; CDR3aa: CATVWGSLNTEAFF; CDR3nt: TGTGCCACCGTGTGGGGGTCCTTGAACACTGAAGCTTTCTTT
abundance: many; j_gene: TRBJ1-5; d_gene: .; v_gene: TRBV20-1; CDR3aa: CSAPDSFVHQPQHF; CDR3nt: TGCAGTGCACCAGACAGTTTCGTTCATCAGCCCCAGCATTTT
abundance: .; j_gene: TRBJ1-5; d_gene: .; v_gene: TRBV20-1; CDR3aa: CSANRVVDQPQHF; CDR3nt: TGCAGTGCCAACAGGGTAGTCGATCAGCCCCAGCATTTT
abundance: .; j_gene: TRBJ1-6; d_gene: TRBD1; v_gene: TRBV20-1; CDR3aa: CSASPDRVDSPLHF; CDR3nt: TGCAGTGCTTCGCCAGACAGGGTAGATTCACCCCTCCACTTT
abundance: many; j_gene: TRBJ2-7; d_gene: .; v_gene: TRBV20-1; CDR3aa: CSARGGPWEQYF; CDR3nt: TGCAGTGCTAGGGGGGGGCCCTGGGAGCAGTACTTC
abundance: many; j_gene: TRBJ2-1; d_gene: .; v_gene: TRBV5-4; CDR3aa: CASSRQNNEQFF; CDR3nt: TGTGCCAGCAGCCGACAGAACAATGAGCAGTTCTTC
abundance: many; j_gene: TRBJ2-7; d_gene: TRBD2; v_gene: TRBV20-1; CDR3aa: CSAMGLAGFSSYEQYF; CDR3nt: TGCAGTGCTATGGGACTAGCGGGATTCAGTTCCTACGAGCAGTACTTC
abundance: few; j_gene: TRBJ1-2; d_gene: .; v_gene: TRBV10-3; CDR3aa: CAISVSGYKDGYTF; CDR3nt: TGTGCCATCAGTGTTTCGGGTTATAAGGATGGCTACACCTTC
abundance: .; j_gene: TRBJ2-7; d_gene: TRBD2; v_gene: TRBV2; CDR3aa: CASSVSSGSTMQYF; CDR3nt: TGTGCCAGCAGTGTGTCTAGCGGGAGTACGATGCAGTACTTC
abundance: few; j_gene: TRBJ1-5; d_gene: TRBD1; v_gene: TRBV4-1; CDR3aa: CASSQVRDSYSNQPQHF; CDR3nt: TGCGCCAGCAGCCAAGTCCGGGACAGCTATAGCAATCAGCCCCAGCATTTT
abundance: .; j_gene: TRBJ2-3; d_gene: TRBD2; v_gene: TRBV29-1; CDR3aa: CSVPDRGLAGGSTDTQYF; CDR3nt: TGCAGCGTTCCGGACAGGGGACTAGCGGGGGGGAGCACAGATACGCAGTATTTT
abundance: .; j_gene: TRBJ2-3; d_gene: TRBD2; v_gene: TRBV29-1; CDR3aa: CSVEGRGVTSGRATDTQYF; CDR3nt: TGCAGCGTGGAGGGACGGGGTGTGACTAGCGGGAGGGCCACAGATACGCAGTATTTT
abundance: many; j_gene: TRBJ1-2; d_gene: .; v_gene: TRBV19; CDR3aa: CATREDGYTF; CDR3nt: TGTGCCACTCGGGAGGATGGCTACACCTTC
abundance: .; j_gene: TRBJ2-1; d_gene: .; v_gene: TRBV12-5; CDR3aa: CASGLVPSIF; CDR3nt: TGTGCTAGTGGTTTGGTACCTAGCATCTTC
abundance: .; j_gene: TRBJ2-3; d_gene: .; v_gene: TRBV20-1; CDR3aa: CSARPVGVDTQYF; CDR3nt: TGCAGTGCTAGACCCGTCGGGGTAGATACGCAGTATTTT
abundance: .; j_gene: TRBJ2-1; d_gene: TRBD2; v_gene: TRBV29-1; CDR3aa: CSVGLGSSYNEQFF; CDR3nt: TGCAGCGTCGGACTAGGGAGCTCCTACAATGAGCAGTTCTTC
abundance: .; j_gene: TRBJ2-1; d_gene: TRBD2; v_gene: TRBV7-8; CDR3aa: CASSLGTSGGSGIF; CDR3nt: TGTGCCAGCAGCTTAGGGACTAGCGGGGGGTCCGGGATCTTC
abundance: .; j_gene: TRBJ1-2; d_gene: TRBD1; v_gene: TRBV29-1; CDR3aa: CSVRGDRALYGYTF; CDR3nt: TGCAGCGTTCGGGGGGACAGGGCATTGTATGGCTACACCTTC
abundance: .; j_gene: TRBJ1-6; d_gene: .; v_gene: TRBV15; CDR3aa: CATSREGVGRDPLHF; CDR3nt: TGTGCCACCAGCAGAGAAGGCGTTGGCAGGGATCCCCTCCACTTT
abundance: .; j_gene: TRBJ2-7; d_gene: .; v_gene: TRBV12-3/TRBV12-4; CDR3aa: CASSEGVFEQYF; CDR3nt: TGTGCCAGCAGTGAAGGGGTATTCGAGCAGTACTTC
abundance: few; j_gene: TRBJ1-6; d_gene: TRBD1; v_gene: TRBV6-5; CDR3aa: CASRYDRGRNSPLHF; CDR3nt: TGTGCCAGCAGATATGACAGGGGGCGAAATTCACCCCTCCACTTT
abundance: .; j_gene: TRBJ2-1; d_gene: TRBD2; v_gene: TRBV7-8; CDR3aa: CASSFARTSGSDEQFF; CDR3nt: TGTGCCAGCAGCTTTGCTCGGACTAGCGGGAGCGATGAGCAGTTCTTC
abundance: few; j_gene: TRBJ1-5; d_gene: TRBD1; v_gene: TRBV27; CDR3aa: CASANRGNQPQHF; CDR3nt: TGTGCCAGCGCCAACAGGGGAAATCAGCCCCAGCATTTT
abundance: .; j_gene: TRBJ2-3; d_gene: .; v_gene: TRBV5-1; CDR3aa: CASILQGRGGDTQYF; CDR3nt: TGCGCCAGCATCTTACAGGGTCGCGGTGGGGATACGCAGTATTTT
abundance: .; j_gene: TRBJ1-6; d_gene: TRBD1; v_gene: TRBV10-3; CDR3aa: CAIRTLGQGISPLHF; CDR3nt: TGTGCCATCAGGACCCTCGGACAGGGGATTTCACCCCTCCACTTT
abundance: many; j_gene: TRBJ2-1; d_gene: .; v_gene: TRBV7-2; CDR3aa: CASSLGTNEQFF; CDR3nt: TGTGCCAGCAGCTTAGGGACCAATGAGCAGTTCTTC
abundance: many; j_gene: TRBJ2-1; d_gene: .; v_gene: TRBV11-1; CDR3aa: CATRNSGPTYNEQFF; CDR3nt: TGTGCCACCCGAAACAGCGGGCCGACCTACAATGAGCAGTTCTTC
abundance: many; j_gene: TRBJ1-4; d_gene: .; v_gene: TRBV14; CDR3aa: CASSPAPGTNEKLFF; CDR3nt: TGTGCCAGCAGCCCAGCCCCTGGCACTAATGAAAAACTGTTTTTT
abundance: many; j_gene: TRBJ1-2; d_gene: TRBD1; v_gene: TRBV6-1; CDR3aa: CAYGGQGASGGYTF; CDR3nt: TGTGCCTACGGAGGACAGGGGGCTTCGGGGGGCTACACCTTC
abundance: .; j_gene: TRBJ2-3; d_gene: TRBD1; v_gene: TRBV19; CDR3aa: CASSSPGQGITDTQYF; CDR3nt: TGTGCCAGTAGTTCCCCGGGACAGGGGATCACAGATACGCAGTATTTT
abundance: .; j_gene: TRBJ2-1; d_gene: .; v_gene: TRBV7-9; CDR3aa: CASSSEGNEQFF; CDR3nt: TGTGCCAGCAGCTCGGAGGGGAATGAGCAGTTCTTC
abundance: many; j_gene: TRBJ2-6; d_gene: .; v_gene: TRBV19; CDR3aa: CASRLKASGANVLTF; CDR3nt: TGTGCCAGTAGGCTCAAAGCCTCTGGGGCCAACGTCCTGACTTTC
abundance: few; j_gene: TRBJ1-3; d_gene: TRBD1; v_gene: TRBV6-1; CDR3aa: CASSRTGESGNTIYF; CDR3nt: TGTGCCAGCAGTAGGACAGGGGAATCTGGAAACACCATATATTTT
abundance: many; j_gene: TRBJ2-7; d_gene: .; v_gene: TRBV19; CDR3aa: CASSNRDYEQYF; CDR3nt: TGTGCCAGTAGTAATAGGGACTACGAGCAGTACTTC
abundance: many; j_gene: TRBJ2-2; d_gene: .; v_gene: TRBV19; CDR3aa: CAGSRVHNTGELFF; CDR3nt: TGTGCCGGGAGCAGAGTACATAACACCGGGGAGCTGTTTTTT
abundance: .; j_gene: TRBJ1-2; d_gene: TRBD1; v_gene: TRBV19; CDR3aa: CASSVAGQGNYGYTF; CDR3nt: TGTGCCAGTAGTGTAGCGGGACAGGGGAACTATGGCTACACCTTC
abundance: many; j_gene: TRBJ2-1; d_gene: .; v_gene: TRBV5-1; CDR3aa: CASSLVQGGEQFF; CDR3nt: TGCGCCAGCAGCTTGGTCCAGGGAGGTGAGCAGTTCTTC
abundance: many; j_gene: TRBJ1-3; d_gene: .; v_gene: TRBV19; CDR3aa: CASTPVRDYSGNTIYF; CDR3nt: TGTGCCAGTACCCCGGTCCGGGACTACTCTGGAAACACCATATATTTT
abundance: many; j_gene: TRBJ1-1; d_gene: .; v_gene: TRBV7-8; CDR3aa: CASSLDDRLTTFF; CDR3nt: TGTGCCAGCAGCTTAGATGATAGATTGACGACTTTCTTT
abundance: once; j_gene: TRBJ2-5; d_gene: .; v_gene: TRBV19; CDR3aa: CASSSRGEETQYF; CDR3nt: TGTGCCAGCAGCAGCAGGGGGGAAGAGACCCAGTACTTC
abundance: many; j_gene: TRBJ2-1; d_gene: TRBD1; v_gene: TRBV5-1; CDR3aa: CASSSGGTGGVGEQFF; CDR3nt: TGCGCCAGCAGCTCTGGGGGGACAGGGGGTGTCGGTGAGCAGTTCTTC
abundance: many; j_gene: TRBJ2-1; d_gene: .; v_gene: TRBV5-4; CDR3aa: CASSLGLSNNEQFF; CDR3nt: TGTGCCAGCAGCTTGGGTCTATCCAACAATGAGCAGTTCTTC
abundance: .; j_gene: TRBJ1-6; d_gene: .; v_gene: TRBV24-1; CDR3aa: CATYNLGNSNSPLHF; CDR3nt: TGTGCCACCTATAATCTAGGTAACTCAAATTCACCCCTCCACTTT
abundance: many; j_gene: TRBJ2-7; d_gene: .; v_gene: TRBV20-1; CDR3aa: CSGTNQGRSYEQYF; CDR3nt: TGCAGCGGTACAAATCAGGGGCGCTCCTACGAGCAGTACTTC
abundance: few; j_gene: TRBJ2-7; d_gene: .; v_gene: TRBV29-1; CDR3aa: CSVEGDSGYEQYF; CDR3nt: TGCAGCGTTGAAGGAGACAGCGGCTACGAGCAGTACTTC
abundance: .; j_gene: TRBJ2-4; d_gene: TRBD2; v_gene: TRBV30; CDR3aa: CELIGTSKVAKNIQYF; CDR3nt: TGTGAGCTCATCGGGACTAGTAAAGTTGCCAAAAACATTCAGTACTTC
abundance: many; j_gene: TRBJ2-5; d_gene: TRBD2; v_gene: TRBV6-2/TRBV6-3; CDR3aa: CASSRAGGETQYF; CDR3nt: TGTGCCAGCAGTCGAGCGGGAGGTGAGACCCAGTACTTC
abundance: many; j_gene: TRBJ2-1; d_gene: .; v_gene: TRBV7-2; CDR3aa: CASSPGTWVNEQFF; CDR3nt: TGTGCCAGCAGTCCCGGGACCTGGGTCAATGAGCAGTTCTTC
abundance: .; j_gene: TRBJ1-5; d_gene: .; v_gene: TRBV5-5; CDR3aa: CASSFYFPPQHF; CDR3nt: TGTGCCAGCAGCTTTTACTTTCCGCCCCAGCATTTT
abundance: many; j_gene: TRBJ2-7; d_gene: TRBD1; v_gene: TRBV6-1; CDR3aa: CASSRRPGTGGDEQYF; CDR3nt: TGTGCCAGCAGCCGACGTCCCGGGACAGGGGGGGACGAGCAGTACTTC
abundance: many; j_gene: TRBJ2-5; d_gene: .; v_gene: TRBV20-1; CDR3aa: CSAPVYEETQYF; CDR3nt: TGCAGTGCGCCCGTCTACGAGGAGACCCAGTACTTC
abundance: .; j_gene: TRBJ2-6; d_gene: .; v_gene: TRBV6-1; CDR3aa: CASSVLTF; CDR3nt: TGTGCCAGCAGCGTCCTGACTTTC
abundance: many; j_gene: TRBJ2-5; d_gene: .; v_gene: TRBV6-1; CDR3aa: CASSERPGVRETQYF; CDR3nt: TGTGCCAGCAGTGAAAGGCCAGGGGTGCGGGAGACCCAGTACTTC
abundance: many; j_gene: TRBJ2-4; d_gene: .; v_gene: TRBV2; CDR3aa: CASSDPGWEGTKNIQYF; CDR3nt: TGTGCCAGCAGTGACCCAGGGTGGGAAGGAACCAAAAACATTCAGTACTTC
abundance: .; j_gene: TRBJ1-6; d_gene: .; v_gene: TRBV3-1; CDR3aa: CASSQEYTTGSPLHF; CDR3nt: TGTGCCAGCAGCCAAGAGTATACAACGGGTTCACCCCTCCACTTT